The clone carrying this T cell receptor beta chain was seen only once. The antigen is unknown. Per germline, CDR1 SGHDT and CDR2 YYEEEE. The V segment lost 4 bases and the J segment 2 bases; nucleotides outside the gene matches: 15. This CDR3 comprises 18 residues. This specimen belongs to a study of OX40 agonist ivuxolimab in advanced cancers. At the level of the study: Every 2 weeks, patients received ivuxolimab intravenously, dosed at 0.01 to 10 mg/kg. A male proportion of under 90% was recorded, with mean age approximately 57 years and range roughly 23 to 79. Study-level results: Undetermined was the antigen specificity of the expanded peripheral T cells.

Autoimmune disease history or systemic immunosuppression meant exclusion. Here immunoSEQ multiplex PCR was the method, and the copy in TCRdb shows in-frame clones only, minus some. Here the sample spans tens of thousands of clones, around 89% being singletons. The starting material was CD4+ or CD8+ T cells sorted from blood, obtained in a trial of the OX40 agonist ivuxolimab. V gene TRBV5-6 combines with J gene TRBJ2-1; 7 bases line up with TRBD2. The clonotype originates from an adult with an advanced solid tumor such as melanoma, head and neck, liver or kidney cancer. This CDR3 reads CASSQTLLKRDTYNEQFF. Here the CDR3 DNA reads TGTGCCAGCAGCCAGACCCTTTTGAAGCGGGATACCTACAATGAGCAGTTCTTC. The variable domain in full, completed from reference TRBV5-6 and TRBJ2-1, reads DAGVTQSPTHLIKTRGQQVTLRCSPKSGHDTVSWYQQALGQGPQFIFQYYEEEERQRGNFPDRFSGHQFPNYSSELNVNALLLGDSALYLCASSQTLLKRDTYNEQFFGPGTRLTVL.